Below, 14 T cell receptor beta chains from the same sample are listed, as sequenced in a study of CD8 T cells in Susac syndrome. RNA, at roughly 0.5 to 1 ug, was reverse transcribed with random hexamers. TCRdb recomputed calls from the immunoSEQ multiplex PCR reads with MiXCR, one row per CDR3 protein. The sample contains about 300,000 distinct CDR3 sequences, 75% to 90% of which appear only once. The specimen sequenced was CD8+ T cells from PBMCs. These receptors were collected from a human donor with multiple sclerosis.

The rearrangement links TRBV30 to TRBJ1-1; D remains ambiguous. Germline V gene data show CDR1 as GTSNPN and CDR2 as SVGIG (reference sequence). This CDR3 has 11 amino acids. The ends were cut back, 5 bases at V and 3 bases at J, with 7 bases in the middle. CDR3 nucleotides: TGTGCCTGGTGCCCAGACACTGAAGCTTTCTTT. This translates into CAWCPDTEAFF.

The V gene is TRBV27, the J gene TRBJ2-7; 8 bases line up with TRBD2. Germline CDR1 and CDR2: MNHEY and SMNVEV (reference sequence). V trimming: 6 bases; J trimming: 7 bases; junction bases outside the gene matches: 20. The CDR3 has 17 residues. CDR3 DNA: TGTGCCAGCAGCTCCGACGGGAGGGGACTGTCTATGAAGGAGCAGTACTTC. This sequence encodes CASSSDGRGLSMKEQYF.

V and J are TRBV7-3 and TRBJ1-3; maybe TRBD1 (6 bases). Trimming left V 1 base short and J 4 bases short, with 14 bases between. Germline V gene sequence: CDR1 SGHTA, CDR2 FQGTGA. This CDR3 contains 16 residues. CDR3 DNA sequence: TGTGCCAGCAGCTTAATTGGGTGGGGGCGCGGAAACACCATATATTTT. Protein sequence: CASSLIGWGRGNTIYF.

CDR3 sequence: CASSQDWPSGRAGELFF. CDR3 DNA sequence: TGCGCCAGCAGCCAAGATTGGCCTAGCGGGAGAGCCGGGGAGCTGTTTTTT. The chain uses TRBV4-3 and TRBJ2-2, with TRBD2 matching 10 bases. With V trimmed by 0 bases and J by 6 bases, 7 bases remained unmatched. Germline V gene lookup returns CDR1 LGHNA and CDR2 YSLEER. This CDR3 region has 17 residues.

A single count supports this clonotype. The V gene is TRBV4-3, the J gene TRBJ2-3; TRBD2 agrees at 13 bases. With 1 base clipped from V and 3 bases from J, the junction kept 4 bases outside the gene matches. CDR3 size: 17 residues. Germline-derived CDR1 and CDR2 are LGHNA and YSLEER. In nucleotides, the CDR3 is TGCGCCAGCAGCCAAGGACTAGCGGGGGGAATTACAGATACGCAGTATTTT. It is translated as CASSQGLAGGITDTQYF.

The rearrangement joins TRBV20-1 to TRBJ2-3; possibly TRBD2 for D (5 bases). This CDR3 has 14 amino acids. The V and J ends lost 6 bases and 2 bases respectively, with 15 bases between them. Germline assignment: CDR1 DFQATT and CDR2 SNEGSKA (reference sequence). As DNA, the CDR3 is TGCAGTGCAACCGGCCGGGGTCCCACAGATACGCAGTATTTT. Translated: CSATGRGPTDTQYF.

The CDR3 here is CASSFSGGQETQYF. In nucleotides, the CDR3 is TGTGCCAGCAGCTTTAGCGGGGGGCAAGAGACCCAGTACTTC. The chain carries TRBV7-6 and TRBJ2-5; 10 bases map to TRBD2. There are 14 residues in the CDR3. Trimming took 3 bases from V and 2 from J; bases not matched to a gene: 0. CDR1 and CDR2 (germline): SGHVS, FNYEAQ.

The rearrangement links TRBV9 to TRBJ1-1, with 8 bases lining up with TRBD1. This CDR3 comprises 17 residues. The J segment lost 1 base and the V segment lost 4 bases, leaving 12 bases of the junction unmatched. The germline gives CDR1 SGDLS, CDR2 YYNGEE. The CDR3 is CASSPSGGGWANTEAFF. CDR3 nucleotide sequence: TGTGCCAGCAGCCCCTCAGGGGGCGGATGGGCGAACACTGAAGCTTTCTTT. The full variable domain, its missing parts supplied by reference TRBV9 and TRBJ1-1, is DSGVTQTPKHLITATGQRVTLRCSPRSGDLSVYWYQQSLDQGLQFLIQYYNGEERAKGNILERFSAQQFPDLHSELNLSSLELGDSALYFCASSPSGGGWANTEAFFGQGTRLTVV.

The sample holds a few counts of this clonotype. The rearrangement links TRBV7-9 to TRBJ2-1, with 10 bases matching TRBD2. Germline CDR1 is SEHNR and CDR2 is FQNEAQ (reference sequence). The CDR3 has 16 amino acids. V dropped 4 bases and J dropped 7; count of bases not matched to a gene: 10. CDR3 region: CASSSIEMTSGNEQFF. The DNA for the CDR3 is TGTGCCAGCAGCTCGATAGAAATGACTAGCGGGAATGAGCAGTTCTTC. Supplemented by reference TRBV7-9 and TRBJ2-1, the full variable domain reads DTGVSQNPRHKITKRGQNVTFRCDPISEHNRLYWYRQTLGQGPEFLTYFQNEAQLEKSRLLSDRFSAERPKGSFSTLEIQRTEQGDSAMYLCASSSIEMTSGNEQFFGPGTRLTVL.

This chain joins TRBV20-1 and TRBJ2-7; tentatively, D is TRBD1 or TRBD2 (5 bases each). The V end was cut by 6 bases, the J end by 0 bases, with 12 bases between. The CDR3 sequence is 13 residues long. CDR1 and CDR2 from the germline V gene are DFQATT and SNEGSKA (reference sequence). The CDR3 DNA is TGCAGTGCGGGGACCGATACCTCCTACGAGCAGTACTTC. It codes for CSAGTDTSYEQYF.

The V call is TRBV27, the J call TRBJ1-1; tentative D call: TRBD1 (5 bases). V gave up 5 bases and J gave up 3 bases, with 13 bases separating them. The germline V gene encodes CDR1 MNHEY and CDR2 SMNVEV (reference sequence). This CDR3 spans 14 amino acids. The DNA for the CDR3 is TGTGCCAGCAGTCTCTCCACAGGATACACTGAAGCTTTCTTT. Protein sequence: CASSLSTGYTEAFF.

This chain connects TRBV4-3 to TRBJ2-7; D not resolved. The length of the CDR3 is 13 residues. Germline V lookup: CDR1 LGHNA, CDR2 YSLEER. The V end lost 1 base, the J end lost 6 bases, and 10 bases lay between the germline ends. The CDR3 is CASSQAPFSEQYF. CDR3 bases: TGCGCCAGCAGCCAAGCCCCGTTTTCCGAGCAGTACTTC.

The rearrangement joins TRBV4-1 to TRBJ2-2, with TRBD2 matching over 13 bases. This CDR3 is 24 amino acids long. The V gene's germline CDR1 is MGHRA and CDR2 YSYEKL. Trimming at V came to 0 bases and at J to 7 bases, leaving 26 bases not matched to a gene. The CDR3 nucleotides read TGCGCCAGCAGCCAAGATTTACTGGGAGCTCGCGGTCCAGAACTAGCGGGAGGGGGCGGGGAGCTGTTTTTT. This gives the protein CASSQDLLGARGPELAGGGGELFF.

The CDR3 region has the DNA TGTGCCAGCAGTGAGGCCTACAATGAGCAGTTCTTC. Translated, it gives CASSEAYNEQFF. The genes are TRBV27 and TRBJ2-1; D is undetermined. The CDR3 length is 12 residues. V was shortened by 5 bases and J by 2 bases, with 4 bases between the two germline ends. From germline, CDR1 is MNHEY and CDR2 SMNVEV (reference sequence).